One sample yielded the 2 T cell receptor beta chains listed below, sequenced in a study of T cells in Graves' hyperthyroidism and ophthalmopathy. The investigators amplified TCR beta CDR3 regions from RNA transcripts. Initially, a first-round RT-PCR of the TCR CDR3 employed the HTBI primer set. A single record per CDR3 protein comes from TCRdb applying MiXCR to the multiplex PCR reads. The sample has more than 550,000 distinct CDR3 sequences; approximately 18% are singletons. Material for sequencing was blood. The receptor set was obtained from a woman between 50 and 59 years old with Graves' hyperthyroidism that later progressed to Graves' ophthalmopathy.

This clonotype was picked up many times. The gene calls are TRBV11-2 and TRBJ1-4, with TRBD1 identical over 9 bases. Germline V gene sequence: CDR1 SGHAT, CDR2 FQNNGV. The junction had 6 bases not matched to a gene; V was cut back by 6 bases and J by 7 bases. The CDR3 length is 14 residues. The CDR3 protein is CASSPGTGTEKLFF. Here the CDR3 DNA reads TGTGCCAGCAGTCCCGGGACAGGGACTGAAAAACTGTTTTTT.

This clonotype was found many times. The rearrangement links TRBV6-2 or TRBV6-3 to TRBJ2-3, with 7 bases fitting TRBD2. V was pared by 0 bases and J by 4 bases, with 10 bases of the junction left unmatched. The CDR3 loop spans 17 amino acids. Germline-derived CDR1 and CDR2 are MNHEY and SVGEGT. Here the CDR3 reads CASSYSIPGGLADTQYF. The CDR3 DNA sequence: TGTGCCAGCAGTTACTCGATACCGGGGGGATTGGCAGATACGCAGTATTTT.